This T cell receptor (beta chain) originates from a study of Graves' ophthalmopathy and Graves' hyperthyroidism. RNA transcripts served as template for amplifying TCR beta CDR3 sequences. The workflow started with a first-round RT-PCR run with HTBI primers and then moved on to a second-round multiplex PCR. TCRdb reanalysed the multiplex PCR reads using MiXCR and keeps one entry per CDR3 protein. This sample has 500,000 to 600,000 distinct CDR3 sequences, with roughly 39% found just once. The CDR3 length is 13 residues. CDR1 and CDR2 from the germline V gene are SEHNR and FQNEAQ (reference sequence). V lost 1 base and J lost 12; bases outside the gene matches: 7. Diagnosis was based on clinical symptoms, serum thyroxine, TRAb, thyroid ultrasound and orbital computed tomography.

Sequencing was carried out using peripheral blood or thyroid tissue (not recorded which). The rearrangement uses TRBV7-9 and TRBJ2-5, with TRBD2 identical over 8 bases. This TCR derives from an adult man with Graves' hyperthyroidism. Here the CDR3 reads CASSLVNGRAEYF. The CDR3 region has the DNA TGTGCCAGCAGCTTAGTTAACGGGAGGGCCGAGTACTTC.